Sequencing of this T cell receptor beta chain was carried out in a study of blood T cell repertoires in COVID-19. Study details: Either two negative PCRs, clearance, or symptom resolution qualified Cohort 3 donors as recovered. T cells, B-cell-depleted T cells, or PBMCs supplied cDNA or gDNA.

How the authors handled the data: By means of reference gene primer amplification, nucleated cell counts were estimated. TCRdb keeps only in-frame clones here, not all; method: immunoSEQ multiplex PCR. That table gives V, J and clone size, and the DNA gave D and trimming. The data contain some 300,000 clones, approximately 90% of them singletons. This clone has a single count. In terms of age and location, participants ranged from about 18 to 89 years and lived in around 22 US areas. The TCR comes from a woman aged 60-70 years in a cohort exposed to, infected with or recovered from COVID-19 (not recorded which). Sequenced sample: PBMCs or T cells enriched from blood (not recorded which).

The DNA for the CDR3 is TGTGCCAGTAGTATGAGGGCAGGGGTGGAAACTGAAGCTTTCTTT. Its protein product is CASSMRAGVETEAFF. The V gene is TRBV19, the J gene TRBJ1-1; D is possibly TRBD1 (6 bases). Trimming left V 3 bases short and J 5 bases short, with 16 bases between. The length of the CDR3 is 15 residues. CDR1 is LNHDA and CDR2 is SQIVND in the germline V gene (reference sequence).